This T cell receptor beta chain was observed in a study of cytomegalovirus exposure and HLA in healthy donors. Study outcomes and limitations: Reports indicated that the classifier achieved high specificity and sensitivity in diagnosing cytomegalovirus status. Presence/absence analysis assumed near-uniform sequencing depth across donors. CMV serostatus was the sole immune exposure information available.

Turning to this clone: Its antigen is undetermined.

The germline gives CDR1 SGHVS, CDR2 FNYEAQ. V was clipped by 6 bases and J by 4 bases; unmatched bases: 12. The CDR3 spans 16 residues. 13 Jbeta primers and 60 Vbeta primers were used for the PCR. Some clones are missing from TCRdb's copy, which holds only in-frame ones; the method was immunoSEQ multiplex PCR. The sample shows approximately 86,000 clones, more than 65% of them seen only once. The chain combines TRBV7-6 with TRBJ1-5, with 7 bases fitting TRBD1. The specimen was PBMCs. This sequence originates from a man aged 60 to 75 in good health and CMV-seronegative. The chain's CDR3 is CASSPGVGTANQPQHF. DNA of the CDR3: TGTGCCAGCAGTCCCGGGGTGGGGACAGCTAATCAGCCCCAGCATTTT.